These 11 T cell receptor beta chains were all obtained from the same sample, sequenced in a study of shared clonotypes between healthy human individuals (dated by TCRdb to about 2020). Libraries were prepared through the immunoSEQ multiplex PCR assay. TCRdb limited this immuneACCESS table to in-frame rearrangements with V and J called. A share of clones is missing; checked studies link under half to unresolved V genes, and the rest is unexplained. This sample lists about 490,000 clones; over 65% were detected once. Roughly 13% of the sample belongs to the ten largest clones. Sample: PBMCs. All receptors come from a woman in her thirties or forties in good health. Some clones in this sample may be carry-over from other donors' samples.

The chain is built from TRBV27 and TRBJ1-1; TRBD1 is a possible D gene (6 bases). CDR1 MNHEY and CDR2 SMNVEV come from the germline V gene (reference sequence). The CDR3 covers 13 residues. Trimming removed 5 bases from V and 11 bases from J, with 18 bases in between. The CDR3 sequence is CASSPLRGNVAFF. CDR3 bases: TGTGCCAGCAGTCCCCTCAGGGGAAACGTGGCTTTCTTT.

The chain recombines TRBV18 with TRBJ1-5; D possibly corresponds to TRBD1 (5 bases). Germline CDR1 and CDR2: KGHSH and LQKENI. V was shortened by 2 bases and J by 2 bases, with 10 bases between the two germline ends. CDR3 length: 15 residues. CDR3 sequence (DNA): TGTGCCAGCTCACCAGGAGGGGCTGGCAATCAGCCCCAGCATTTT. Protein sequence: CASSPGGAGNQPQHF.

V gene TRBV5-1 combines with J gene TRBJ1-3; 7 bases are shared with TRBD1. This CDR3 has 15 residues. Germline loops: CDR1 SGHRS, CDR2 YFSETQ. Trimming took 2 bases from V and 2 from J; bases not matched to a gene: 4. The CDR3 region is CASSFTGTAGNTIYF. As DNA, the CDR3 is TGCGCCAGCAGCTTTACCGGGACAGCTGGAAACACCATATATTTT.

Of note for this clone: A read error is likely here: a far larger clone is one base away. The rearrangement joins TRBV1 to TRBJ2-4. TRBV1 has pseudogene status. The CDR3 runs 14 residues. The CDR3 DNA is TGCACCAGCAGCCAAGGCCCCCCTCAGACCATTCAGTACTTC. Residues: CTSSQGPPQTIQYF.

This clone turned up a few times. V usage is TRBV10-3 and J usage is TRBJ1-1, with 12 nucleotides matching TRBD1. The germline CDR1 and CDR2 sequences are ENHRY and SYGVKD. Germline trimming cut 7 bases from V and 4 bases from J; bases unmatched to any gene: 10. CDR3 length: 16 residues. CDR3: CAITGDRGRLGTEAFF. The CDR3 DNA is TGTGCCATCACTGGGGACAGGGGGCGGTTGGGCACTGAAGCTTTCTTT.

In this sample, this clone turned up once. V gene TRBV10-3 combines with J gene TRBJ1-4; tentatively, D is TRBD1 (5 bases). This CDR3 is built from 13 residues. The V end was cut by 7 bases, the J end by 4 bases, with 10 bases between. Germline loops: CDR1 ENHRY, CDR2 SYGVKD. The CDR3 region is CAITRDFNEKLFF. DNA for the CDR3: TGTGCCATCACAAGGGACTTTAATGAAAAACTGTTTTTT.

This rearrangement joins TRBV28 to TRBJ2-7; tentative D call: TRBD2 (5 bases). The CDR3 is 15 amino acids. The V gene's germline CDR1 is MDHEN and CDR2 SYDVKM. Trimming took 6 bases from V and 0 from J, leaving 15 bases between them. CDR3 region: CASSLKPGSSYEQYF. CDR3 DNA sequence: TGTGCCAGCAGCCTAAAACCGGGAAGCTCCTACGAGCAGTACTTC.

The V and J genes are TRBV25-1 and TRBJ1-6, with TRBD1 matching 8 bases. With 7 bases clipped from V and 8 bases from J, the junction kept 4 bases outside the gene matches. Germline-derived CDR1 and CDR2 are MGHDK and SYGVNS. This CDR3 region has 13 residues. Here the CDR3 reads CASNRGNDSPLHF. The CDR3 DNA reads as TGTGCCAGCAACAGGGGGAATGATTCACCCCTCCACTTT.

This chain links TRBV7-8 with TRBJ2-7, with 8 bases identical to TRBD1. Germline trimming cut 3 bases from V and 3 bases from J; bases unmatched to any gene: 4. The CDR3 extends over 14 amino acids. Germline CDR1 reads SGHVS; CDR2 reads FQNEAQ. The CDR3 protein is CASSFGQGGYEQYF. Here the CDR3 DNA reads TGTGCCAGCAGCTTTGGACAGGGTGGCTACGAGCAGTACTTC.

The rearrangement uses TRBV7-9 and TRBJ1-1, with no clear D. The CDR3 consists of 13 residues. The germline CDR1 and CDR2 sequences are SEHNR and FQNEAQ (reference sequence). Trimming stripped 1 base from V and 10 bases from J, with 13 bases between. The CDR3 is CASSLEPHSGAFF. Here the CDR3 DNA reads TGTGCCAGCAGCTTAGAACCTCACAGCGGAGCTTTCTTT. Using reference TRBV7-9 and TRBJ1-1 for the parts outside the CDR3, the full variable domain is DTGVSQNPRHKITKRGQNVTFRCDPISEHNRLYWYRQTLGQGPEFLTYFQNEAQLEKSRLLSDRFSAERPKGSFSTLEIQRTEQGDSAMYLCASSLEPHSGAFFGQGTRLTVV.

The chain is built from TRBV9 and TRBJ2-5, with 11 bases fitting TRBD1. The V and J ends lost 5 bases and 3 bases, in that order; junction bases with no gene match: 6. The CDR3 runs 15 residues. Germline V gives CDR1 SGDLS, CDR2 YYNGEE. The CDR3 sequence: CASSSSGQGEETQYF. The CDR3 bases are TGTGCCAGCAGTTCGTCGGGACAGGGGGAAGAGACCCAGTACTTC.